This is a list of T cell receptor beta chains from one sample in a study of graft-versus-host responses after intestinal transplantation. The assay was immunoSEQ multiplex PCR, and TCRdb's table has in-frame clones only and misses some. The table has around 54,000 clones, about 89% seen once; the top ten hold 5% to 6.5%. This sample comprised PBMCs, obtained nearly 670 days after intestinal transplant. Receptors were obtained from a human patient who received an intestinal transplant, so some T cells may come from the graft donor. The CDR3 runs from the conserved cysteine through the conserved F or W. Each record gives: CDR3 DNA, CDR3 protein, D gene, J gene, V gene, clone size. A D gene is named only where the DNA matches it firmly. A clone size is listed for some rows: how often the clone was seen (once, few, many), or a class if it is expanded.

CDR3 DNA: TGTGCCAGCAGCCCAGCCGGGCTAAAGGGTGAAGCTTTCTTT; CDR3 protein: CASSPAGLKGEAFF; D gene: .; J gene: TRBJ1-1; V gene: TRBV7-8; clone size: .
CDR3 DNA: TGTGCCAGCAGCTTGTGGGTCCGAGGGCGAGAGGGCGTGGGGATTCAGTACTTC; CDR3 protein: CASSLWVRGREGVGIQYF; D gene: .; J gene: TRBJ2-4; V gene: TRBV5-8; clone size: .
CDR3 DNA: TGTGCCAGCAGCTTAGTTCCGTTTAGGGAGAAAAAAACCGGGGAGCTGTTTTTT; CDR3 protein: CASSLVPFREKKTGELFF; D gene: .; J gene: TRBJ2-2; V gene: TRBV11-3; clone size: .
CDR3 DNA: TGTGCCAGCTCACCACCAGTTGGGCGGGACACCGGGGAGCTGTTTTTT; CDR3 protein: CASSPPVGRDTGELFF; D gene: .; J gene: TRBJ2-2; V gene: TRBV18; clone size: .
CDR3 DNA: TGCGCCAGCAGTGAATCGGCGGGGGTCTACAATGAGCAGTTCTTC; CDR3 protein: CASSESAGVYNEQFF; D gene: TRBD2; J gene: TRBJ2-1; V gene: TRBV10-2; clone size: .
CDR3 DNA: TGTGCCTGGAGTAGGGGGACTAGCGGGGCAAACAATGAGCAGTTCTTC; CDR3 protein: CAWSRGTSGANNEQFF; D gene: TRBD2; J gene: TRBJ2-1; V gene: TRBV30; clone size: .
CDR3 DNA: TGTGCCAGCAGCTTAGGGACAGGTTTTAACTATGGCTACACCTTC; CDR3 protein: CASSLGTGFNYGYTF; D gene: TRBD1; J gene: TRBJ1-2; V gene: TRBV7-9; clone size: .
CDR3 DNA: TGTGCCAGTAGTCCCTGGGGGCAACACAGGGAGACCTACGAGCAGTACTTC; CDR3 protein: CASSPWGQHRETYEQYF; D gene: .; J gene: TRBJ2-7; V gene: TRBV19; clone size: .
CDR3 DNA: TGTGCCAGCAGCCCCCGACTAGCGGGGGCCTCCTACGAGCAGTACTTC; CDR3 protein: CASSPRLAGASYEQYF; D gene: TRBD2; J gene: TRBJ2-7; V gene: TRBV7-9; clone size: .
CDR3 DNA: TGTGCCAGCAGCTTGGAGGGATCGGCCATGAACACTGAAGCTTTCTTT; CDR3 protein: CASSLEGSAMNTEAFF; D gene: .; J gene: TRBJ1-1; V gene: TRBV5-5; clone size: once
CDR3 DNA: TGTGCCAGCAGTTCACTCCAGGGTGGGGGGTATGGCTACACCTTC; CDR3 protein: CASSSLQGGGYGYTF; D gene: .; J gene: TRBJ1-2; V gene: TRBV27; clone size: .
CDR3 DNA: TGTGCCAGCAGCTTACAGGGTGTGGAGACCCAGTACTTC; CDR3 protein: CASSLQGVETQYF; D gene: .; J gene: TRBJ2-5; V gene: TRBV11-1; clone size: .
CDR3 DNA: TGTGCCAGCACTAGGACGAGAGGGCGGAACACTGAAGCTTTCTTT; CDR3 protein: CASTRTRGRNTEAFF; D gene: .; J gene: TRBJ1-1; V gene: TRBV6-6; clone size: .
CDR3 DNA: TGTGCCAGCAGCCCTGACAGGGCTTGGGGTTATAGCAATCAGCCCCAGCATTTT; CDR3 protein: CASSPDRAWGYSNQPQHF; D gene: TRBD1; J gene: TRBJ1-5; V gene: TRBV5-8; clone size: once
CDR3 DNA: TGCGCCAGCAGCCAGGGCGGGGGAACCTACGAGCAGTACTTC; CDR3 protein: CASSQGGGTYEQYF; D gene: TRBD2; J gene: TRBJ2-7; V gene: TRBV4-1; clone size: .
CDR3 DNA: TGTGCCAGCAGTGAAGTCCCGAGGGACGGGGTGGGAGAGACCCAGTACTTC; CDR3 protein: CASSEVPRDGVGETQYF; D gene: .; J gene: TRBJ2-5; V gene: TRBV6-1; clone size: .